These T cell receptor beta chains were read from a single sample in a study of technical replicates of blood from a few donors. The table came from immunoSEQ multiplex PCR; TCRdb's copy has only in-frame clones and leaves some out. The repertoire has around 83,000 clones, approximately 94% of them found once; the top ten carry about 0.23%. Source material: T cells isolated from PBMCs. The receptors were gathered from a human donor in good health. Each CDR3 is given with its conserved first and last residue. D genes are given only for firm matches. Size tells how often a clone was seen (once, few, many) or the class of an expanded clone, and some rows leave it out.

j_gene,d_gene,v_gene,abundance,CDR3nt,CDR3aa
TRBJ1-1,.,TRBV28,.,TGTGCCAGCAGTCTCCTACGGGGAGGGGAGAGCACTGAAGCTTTCTTT,CASSLLRGGESTEAFF
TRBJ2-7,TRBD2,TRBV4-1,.,TGCGCCAGCAGCCAAGCCAGACTAGCGACTCTTTACGAGCAGTACTTC,CASSQARLATLYEQYF
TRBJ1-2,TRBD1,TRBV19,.,TGTGCCAGTAGTTGGGCTGGGACAGACTATGGCTACACCTTC,CASSWAGTDYGYTF
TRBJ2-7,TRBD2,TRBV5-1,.,TGCGCCAGCAGCGAGGCGGGGGGCCACGAGCAGTACTTC,CASSEAGGHEQYF
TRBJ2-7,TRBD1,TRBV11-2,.,TGTGCCAGCAGCTTATACGGACAGGGTTCCTACGAGCAGTACTTC,CASSLYGQGSYEQYF
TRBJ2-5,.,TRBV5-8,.,TGTGCCAGCAGCTTGGGGGGACTTCAAGAGACCCAGTACTTC,CASSLGGLQETQYF
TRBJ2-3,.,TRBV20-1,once,TGCAGTGCTACAGGGTCCGATACGCAGTATTTT,CSATGSDTQYF
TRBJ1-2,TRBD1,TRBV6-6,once,TGTGCCAGCAGAGGGGGGACAGGGACGTATGGCTACACCTTC,CASRGGTGTYGYTF
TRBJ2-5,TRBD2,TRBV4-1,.,TGCGCCAGCAGCCAAGTGGCTAGCGGGAAGACCCAGTACTTC,CASSQVASGKTQYF
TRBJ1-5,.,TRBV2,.,TGTGCCAGCAGGGAAACAGGGAGGGGTCAGCCCCAGCATTTT,CASRETGRGQPQHF
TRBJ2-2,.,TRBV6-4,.,TGTGCCAGCAGTGAAGGGGACACCGGGGAGCTGTTTTTT,CASSEGDTGELFF
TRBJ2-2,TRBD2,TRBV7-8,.,TGTGCCAGCAGCCCCCTAGCGGGAGTAACCGGGGAGCTGTTTTTT,CASSPLAGVTGELFF
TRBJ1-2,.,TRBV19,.,TGTGCCAGCAAGCAGGGGCTCGGTTATGGCTACACCTTC,CASKQGLGYGYTF
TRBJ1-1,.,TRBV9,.,TGTGCCAGCAGTAGCGTCCAAGTGAACACTGAAGCTTTCTTT,CASSSVQVNTEAFF
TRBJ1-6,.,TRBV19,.,TGTGCCAGTAGTGCCGCCGATCGTTGGACATCACCCCTCCACTTT,CASSAADRWTSPLHF
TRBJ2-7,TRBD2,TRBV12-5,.,TGTGCTAGTGGTTTTGGAGCGGGGGGGCCGAGAACCTACGAGCAGTACTTC,CASGFGAGGPRTYEQYF
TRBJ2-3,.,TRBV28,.,TGTGCCAGCACAAGGAATGCGGTAGATACGCAGTATTTT,CASTRNAVDTQYF
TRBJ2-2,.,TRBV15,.,TGTGCCACCAGCAGAACTGGGGGGGGCCGCACCGGGGAGCTGTTTTTT,CATSRTGGGRTGELFF
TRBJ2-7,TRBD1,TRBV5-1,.,TGCGCCAGTCGGGGACAGACCAGCCACGAGCAGTACTTC,CASRGQTSHEQYF
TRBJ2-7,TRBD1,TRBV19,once,TGTGCCAGTAGCACCGGGACAGGGAAGTACGAGCAGTACTTC,CASSTGTGKYEQYF
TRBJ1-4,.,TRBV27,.,TGTGCCAGCAGTCGGACAGCCGTCTCTAATGAAAAACTGTTTTTT,CASSRTAVSNEKLFF
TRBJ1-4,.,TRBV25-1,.,TGTGCCACCGGGGGGGGTAGTAATGAAAAACTGTTTTTT,CATGGGSNEKLFF
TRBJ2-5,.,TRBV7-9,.,TGTGCCAGCAGCCAATCAGGGGAGACCCAGTACTTC,CASSQSGETQYF
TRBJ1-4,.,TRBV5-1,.,TGCGCCAGCAGCTATAGCCCAGCTAATGAAAAACTGTTTTTT,CASSYSPANEKLFF
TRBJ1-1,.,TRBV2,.,TGTGCCAGCAGTGAGAGTCAGACACCTGAAGCTTTCTTT,CASSESQTPEAFF
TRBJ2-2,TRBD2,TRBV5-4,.,TGTGCCAGCAGCTCCGGGACTAGCGGGAGTTTAGGCACCGGGGAGCTGTTTTTT,CASSSGTSGSLGTGELFF
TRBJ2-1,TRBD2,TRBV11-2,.,TGTGCCAGCAGCTTGGTTAGCGGGAGGGGCAATGAGCAGTTCTTC,CASSLVSGRGNEQFF
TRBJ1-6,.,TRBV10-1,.,TGCGCCAGCAGCCTCACAGAGGGTTCACCCCTCCACTTT,CASSLTEGSPLHF
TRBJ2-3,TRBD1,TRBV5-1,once,TGCGCCAGCAGCTCCTATGGCAGGGGGCCCAAAGATACGCAGTATTTT,CASSSYGRGPKDTQYF
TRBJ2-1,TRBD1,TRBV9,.,TGTGCCAGCAGCCAGTCAGGGGGCGCCTACAATGAGCAGTTCTTC,CASSQSGGAYNEQFF
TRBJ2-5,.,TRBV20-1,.,TGCAGTGAAGAGCGACAAGAGACCCAGTACTTC,CSEERQETQYF
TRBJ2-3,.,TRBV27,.,TGTGCCAGCAGTTCGGTCGGACTAACAGATACGCAGTATTTT,CASSSVGLTDTQYF
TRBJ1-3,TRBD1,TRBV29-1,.,TGCAGCGTTAATCCGGGACAGGGGAACACCATATATTTT,CSVNPGQGNTIYF
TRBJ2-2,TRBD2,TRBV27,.,TGTGCCAGCAGTTGGGTAGCCGGGGGGGCCGGGAACACCGGGGAGCTGTTTTTT,CASSWVAGGAGNTGELFF
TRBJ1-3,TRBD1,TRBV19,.,TGTGCCAGTAGATGGACAGGGAGCTCTGGAAACACCATATATTTT,CASRWTGSSGNTIYF
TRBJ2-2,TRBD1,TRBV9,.,TGTGCCAGCAGCCCAAGACAGGGGGCCGGGGAGCTGTTTTTT,CASSPRQGAGELFF
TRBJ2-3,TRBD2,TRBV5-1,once,TGCGCCAGCAAAGCCGGACACTTAGGGACTAGCGGGAGGGCCATAGATACGCAGTATTTT,CASKAGHLGTSGRAIDTQYF
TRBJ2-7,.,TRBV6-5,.,TGTGCCAGCAGTTCCCGACAAGGCTTTCTCTACGAGCAGTACTTC,CASSSRQGFLYEQYF
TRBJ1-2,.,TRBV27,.,TGTGCCAGCAGTTCCGGCTATGGCTACACCTTC,CASSSGYGYTF
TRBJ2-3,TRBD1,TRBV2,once,TGTGCCAGGAAGCTTCTATCAGGACAGGGAGGCACAGATACGCAGTATTTT,CARKLLSGQGGTDTQYF
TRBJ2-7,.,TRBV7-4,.,TGTGCCAGCAGCTTAATGGTCCCAGACTACGAGCAGTACTTC,CASSLMVPDYEQYF
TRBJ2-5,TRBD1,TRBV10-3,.,TGTGCCATCAGAGCACAGGGGGTTCAAGAGACCCAGTACTTC,CAIRAQGVQETQYF
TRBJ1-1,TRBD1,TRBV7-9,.,TGTGCCAGCAGCGCCACCGGACAGGGTGATTCCGGCACTGAAGCTTTCTTT,CASSATGQGDSGTEAFF
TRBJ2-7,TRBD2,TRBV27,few,TGTGCCAGCAGAGGCGGGGGGCCTCTCTACGAGCAGTACTTC,CASRGGGPLYEQYF
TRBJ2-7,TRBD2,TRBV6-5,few,TGTGCCAGCACCCTACTAGCGGGAAGCTCCTACGAGCAGTACTTC,CASTLLAGSSYEQYF
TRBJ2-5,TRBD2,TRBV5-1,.,TGCGCCAGCACCGTCGTACCGGGACTAGCGACGGAGACCCAGTACTTC,CASTVVPGLATETQYF